The clone carrying this TCR beta chain was seen many times. This CDR3 region has 15 residues. Germline assignment: CDR1 MDHEN and CDR2 SYDVKM. Trimming removed 3 bases from V and 2 bases from J, with 12 bases in between. This sample was taken from a study of T cells in Graves' hyperthyroidism and ophthalmopathy. Uncontrolled infection, other autoimmune disease, pregnancy or lactation led to exclusion. The diagnostic basis comprised clinical symptoms, serum thyroxine and TRAb, thyroid ultrasound and orbital computed tomography. Each 10 ml fresh peripheral blood draw supplied the PBMCs. The TCR beta CDR3 regions underwent amplification using RNA transcripts as the source. TCR CDR3 regions were first amplified by RT-PCR with HTBI primers. One entry per CDR3 protein results from TCRdb running MiXCR on the multiplex PCR reads. The repertoire has about 620,000 distinct CDR3 sequences, around 15% of them found once; the top ten carry around 4%.

The material sequenced was blood. The J gene is TRBJ2-3, the V gene TRBV28, with unresolved D. This TCR derives from a woman aged 25 to 39 with Graves' hyperthyroidism. DNA of the CDR3: TGTGCCAGCAGTTTGTTCAGATCCACCACAGATACGCAGTATTTT. It yields the protein CASSLFRSTTDTQYF.